This is a list of T cell receptor beta chains from one sample in a study of T cells in Graves' hyperthyroidism and ophthalmopathy. TCRdb re-derived calls from the multiplex PCR reads in MiXCR, one entry per CDR3 protein. The table shows 150,000 to 200,000 distinct CDR3 sequences, with about 9.4% occurring only once. Sequencing input: blood. The source of these receptors is a woman under 30 with Graves' hyperthyroidism that later progressed to Graves' ophthalmopathy. Both conserved end residues are part of each CDR3. The D gene is left open where the match is weak. Expanded clones get a size class; other rows say once, few or many, or leave the size out.

many | TRBJ2-3 | - | TRBV20-1 | CSAPPMNTQYF | TGCAGTGCTCCCCCCATGAATACGCAGTATTTT
many | TRBJ1-1 | - | TRBV18 | CASSPQNEAFF | TGTGCCAGCTCACCTCAGAATGAAGCTTTCTTT
many | TRBJ1-1 | - | TRBV5-1 | CASSVNSNQNTEAFF | TGCGCCAGCAGCGTGAACAGCAATCAGAACACTGAAGCTTTCTTT
many | TRBJ1-4 | - | TRBV7-9 | CASSPTGRVGEKLFF | TGTGCCAGCAGTCCCACAGGGAGAGTCGGTGAAAAACTGTTTTTT
many | TRBJ2-3 | TRBD1 | TRBV20-1 | CSAAPGQLITDTQYF | TGCAGTGCCGCACCGGGACAGCTGATCACAGATACGCAGTATTTT
many | TRBJ2-1 | TRBD2 | TRBV7-6 | CASSNLAGVGREQFF | TGTGCCAGCAGCAACCTAGCGGGGGTGGGTCGTGAGCAGTTCTTC
few | TRBJ1-6 | - | TRBV28 | CASSPDSDSPLHF | TGTGCCAGCAGTCCCGACAGTGATTCACCCCTCCACTTT
many | TRBJ1-2 | - | TRBV12-3/TRBV12-4 | CASSLEGNRYGYTF | TGTGCCAGCAGTTTAGAGGGCAATAGGTATGGCTACACCTTC
many | TRBJ1-4 | - | TRBV6-5 | CASSYSEGYEKLFF | TGTGCCAGCAGTTACTCGGAAGGGTATGAAAAACTGTTTTTT
many | TRBJ1-2 | TRBD1 | TRBV7-9 | CASSFVGTGVGYTF | TGTGCCAGCAGCTTTGTGGGGACAGGGGTTGGCTACACCTTC
many | TRBJ2-7 | TRBD1 | TRBV7-8 | CASSPLGQGAYEQYF | TGTGCCAGCAGCCCGCTGGGACAGGGGGCCTACGAGCAGTACTTC
many | TRBJ1-2 | TRBD1 | TRBV28 | CASSLTGQAHYGYTF | TGTGCCAGCAGTTTAACGGGACAGGCCCACTATGGCTACACCTTC
- | TRBJ1-1 | - | TRBV19 | CASSWTSAGTEAFF | TGTGCCAGTAGCTGGACTTCGGCGGGCACTGAAGCTTTCTTT
many | TRBJ2-1 | - | TRBV6-5 | CASSYSAYRNEQFF | TGTGCCAGCAGTTACTCCGCCTATAGGAATGAGCAGTTCTTC
- | TRBJ2-1 | TRBD2 | TRBV6-2/TRBV6-3 | CASSGASGKVPFF | TGTGCCAGCAGTGGGGCTAGCGGGAAGGTTCCGTTCTTC
many | TRBJ1-4 | TRBD1 | TRBV7-8 | CASSLVTGGMEKLFF | TGTGCCAGCAGCTTAGTGACAGGGGGAATGGAAAAACTGTTTTTT
- | TRBJ2-6 | TRBD2 | TRBV28 | CASSFRLAEITLLSGANVLTF | TGTGCCAGCAGTTTTAGACTAGCGGAGATCACCCTACTCTCTGGGGCCAACGTCCTGACTTTC
many | TRBJ2-1 | TRBD2 | TRBV12-3/TRBV12-4 | CASSLLYSRTSGWSSYNEQFF | TGTGCCAGCAGTTTACTATACTCTAGGACTAGCGGGTGGAGCTCCTACAATGAGCAGTTCTTC
many | TRBJ2-7 | - | TRBV7-3 | CASSLLADSYEQYF | TGTGCCAGCAGCTTACTCGCCGATTCCTACGAGCAGTACTTC
many | TRBJ1-5 | TRBD1 | TRBV7-8 | CASSPRPGTGGNQPQHF | TGTGCCAGCAGCCCCCGGCCCGGGACAGGGGGCAATCAGCCCCAGCATTTT
many | TRBJ2-7 | TRBD2 | TRBV12-3/TRBV12-4 | CASSPTRGLADYEQYF | TGTGCCAGCAGTCCGACAAGGGGACTAGCGGACTACGAGCAGTACTTC
many | TRBJ1-1 | - | TRBV7-9 | CASSLNTPGGRMNTEAFF | TGTGCCAGCAGCTTAAATACCCCCGGGGGGAGAATGAACACTGAAGCTTTCTTT
many | TRBJ2-1 | TRBD2 | TRBV4-2 | CASSQDGRVGNEQFF | TGTGCCAGCAGCCAAGATGGGAGGGTAGGGAATGAGCAGTTCTTC
many | TRBJ2-5 | - | TRBV6-5 | CASSYSVVAVEETQYF | TGTGCCAGCAGTTACTCAGTCGTCGCCGTGGAGGAGACCCAGTACTTC
many | TRBJ2-7 | TRBD1 | TRBV30 | CAWTPGGYEQYF | TGTGCCTGGACCCCAGGGGGCTACGAGCAGTACTTC
few | TRBJ1-1 | - | TRBV7-9 | CASSLDRELVTEAFF | TGTGCCAGCAGCTTAGATAGGGAATTAGTCACTGAAGCTTTCTTT
many | TRBJ2-5 | TRBD2 | TRBV7-6 | CASSSLRGVETQYF | TGTGCCAGCAGCAGCCTGCGGGGGGTAGAGACCCAGTACTTC
- | TRBJ1-5 | TRBD1 | TRBV20-1 | CSAATGTSNQPQHF | TGCAGTGCCGCGACAGGGACTAGCAATCAGCCCCAGCATTTT
many | TRBJ2-3 | TRBD2 | TRBV5-1 | CASSLAVSSGRRGQYF | TGCGCCAGCAGCTTGGCGGTCTCTAGCGGGAGGAGGGGGCAGTATTTT
many | TRBJ1-1 | - | TRBV14 | CASSQVSGTEAFF | TGTGCCAGCAGCCAAGTATCGGGCACTGAAGCTTTCTTT
few | TRBJ1-6 | - | TRBV13 | CASSLAGSSNSPLHF | TGTGCCAGCAGCTTAGCGGGGAGTTCTAATTCACCCCTCCACTTT
many | TRBJ2-7 | - | TRBV27 | CASSVGLLSYEQYF | TGTGCCAGCAGTGTAGGACTACTCTCCTACGAGCAGTACTTC
- | TRBJ2-7 | TRBD1 | TRBV24-1 | CATSDPGTESYEQYF | TGTGCCACCAGTGATCCCGGGACAGAGTCCTACGAGCAGTACTTC
- | TRBJ2-7 | TRBD1 | TRBV11-2 | CASSPNKYRDRVTPGSYEQYF | TGTGCCAGCAGCCCTAATAAGTACCGGGACAGGGTTACCCCAGGATCTTACGAGCAGTACTTC
many | TRBJ2-1 | TRBD2 | TRBV27 | CASSILTSGTIDEQFF | TGTGCCAGCAGTATCCTGACTAGCGGGACAATCGATGAGCAGTTCTTC
many | TRBJ2-7 | - | TRBV20-1 | CSARDGSSSYEQYF | TGCAGTGCTAGAGATGGGAGTAGCAGCTACGAGCAGTACTTC
many | TRBJ1-2 | TRBD1 | TRBV7-8 | CASSLDSQGAFGYTF | TGTGCCAGCAGCTTAGATAGTCAGGGGGCTTTTGGCTACACCTTC
many | TRBJ2-1 | - | TRBV2 | CASFQQGGEQFF | TGTGCCAGCTTCCAACAGGGAGGTGAGCAGTTCTTC
many | TRBJ1-1 | - | TRBV3-1 | CASSQEGGARTEAFF | TGTGCCAGCAGCCAAGAGGGGGGGGCGAGGACTGAAGCTTTCTTT
- | TRBJ2-3 | TRBD1 | TRBV7-8 | CASSSRGRRLKTDTQYF | TGTGCCAGCAGCTCCAGGGGGCGCCGCTTAAAAACCGATACGCAGTATTTT
few | TRBJ2-1 | TRBD1 | TRBV9 | CASSRGRDRVRYNEQFF | TGTGCCAGCAGTCGTGGGCGGGACAGGGTTCGGTACAATGAGCAGTTCTTC
many | TRBJ1-1 | - | TRBV14 | CASSQLVWGRITEAFF | TGTGCCAGCAGCCAACTGGTTTGGGGGCGAATCACTGAAGCTTTCTTT
many | TRBJ2-7 | TRBD1 | TRBV20-1 | CSASRDRVGEQYF | TGCAGTGCTAGCCGGGACAGGGTTGGGGAGCAGTACTTC
many | TRBJ1-2 | - | TRBV3-1 | CASSQARDAYGYTF | TGTGCCAGCAGCCAAGCAAGGGACGCTTATGGCTACACCTTC